These T cell receptor beta chains were read from a single sample in a study of blood T cell repertoires in COVID-19. Profiled with immunoSEQ multiplex PCR; TCRdb holds only in-frame clones, not every one. The data show a few hundred thousand clones, around 83% seen once. The sequencing sample was made of PBMCs or T cells enriched from blood (not recorded which). The source of these receptors is a woman between 50 and 59 years old who had recovered from COVID-19. Both conserved end residues are part of each CDR3. Fields, in order: CDR3 length, J gene, D gene, clone size, V gene, CDR3 protein, CDR3 DNA. D genes are given only for firm matches. Not all rows give a size; the values are once, few, many and, for expanded clones, a class.

13	TRBJ2-1	TRBD2	NA	TRBV30	CAWNGGRGNEQFF	TGTGCCTGGAACGGCGGGAGAGGGAATGAGCAGTTCTTC
14	TRBJ2-1	NA	NA	TRBV27	CASRPPGSYNEQFF	TGTGCCAGCAGGCCTCCCGGGTCCTACAATGAGCAGTTCTTC
17	TRBJ1-1	NA	NA	TRBV7-2	CASSLGGGPRSGTEAFF	TGTGCCAGCAGCTTAGGAGGAGGGCCGCGATCCGGCACTGAAGCTTTCTTT
15	TRBJ1-3	NA	NA	TRBV9	CASSLNTGVGNTIYF	TGTGCCAGCAGCCTTAATACGGGAGTTGGAAACACCATATATTTT
18	TRBJ2-3	TRBD1	NA	TRBV30	CAWSSQEVAGQATDTQYF	TGTGCCTGGAGTTCACAGGAGGTGGCGGGACAGGCCACAGATACGCAGTATTTT
13	TRBJ2-7	NA	few	TRBV5-6	CASSWGPSYEQYF	TGTGCCAGCAGCTGGGGGCCCTCCTACGAGCAGTACTTC
15	TRBJ1-1	NA	NA	TRBV7-2	CASSLADIVGVGAFF	TGTGCCAGCAGCTTAGCGGACATCGTAGGAGTGGGAGCTTTCTTT
16	TRBJ1-2	NA	NA	TRBV10-3	CASLQPTGQTNYGYTF	TGTGCATCTCTTCAACCTACAGGTCAAACGAACTATGGCTACACCTTC
15	TRBJ2-1	NA	NA	TRBV11-3	CASSRVLSSYNEQFF	TGTGCCAGCAGCCGAGTTTTGAGCTCCTACAATGAGCAGTTCTTC
14	TRBJ2-1	TRBD2	NA	TRBV2	CASSVTSGSGEQFF	TGTGCCAGCAGTGTGACTAGCGGGAGTGGCGAGCAGTTCTTC
17	TRBJ1-2	NA	NA	TRBV5-5	CASSLVPTGGADDGYTF	TGTGCCAGCAGCCTTGTGCCAACTGGGGGGGCGGACGATGGCTACACCTTC
13	TRBJ1-1	NA	NA	TRBV12-3/TRBV12-4	CASRRESGTEAFF	TGTGCCAGCAGAAGGGAGAGCGGCACTGAAGCTTTCTTT
15	TRBJ2-1	TRBD2	once	TRBV4-2	CASSQLAGANNEQFF	TGTGCCAGCAGCCAACTAGCGGGAGCCAACAATGAGCAGTTCTTC
14	TRBJ1-2	TRBD1	NA	TRBV24-1	CATSDPDRGHGYTF	TGTGCCACCAGTGACCCGGACAGGGGCCATGGCTACACCTTC
12	TRBJ1-1	TRBD1	NA	TRBV29-1	CSAQDRVRGAFF	TGCAGCGCTCAGGACAGGGTAAGAGGAGCTTTCTTT
19	TRBJ1-4	NA	few	TRBV18	CASSPLEGNTYATNEKLFF	TGTGCCAGCTCACCACTAGAGGGAAATACATATGCAACTAATGAAAAACTGTTTTTT
16	TRBJ2-5	TRBD2	NA	TRBV7-6	CASSPQVAGTQETQYF	TGTGCCAGCAGCCCTCAAGTAGCGGGAACCCAAGAGACCCAGTACTTC
13	TRBJ2-7	TRBD1	NA	TRBV19	CASSGQGWGEQYF	TGTGCCAGTAGCGGACAGGGTTGGGGCGAGCAGTACTTC
17	TRBJ2-5	TRBD2	NA	TRBV4-2	CASSQDVAGGLQETQYF	TGTGCCAGCAGCCAAGATGTAGCGGGGGGGCTACAAGAGACCCAGTACTTC
13	TRBJ1-1	NA	NA	TRBV7-3	CASSLDMNTEAFF	TGTGCCAGCAGCTTAGACATGAACACTGAAGCTTTCTTT
14	TRBJ2-7	NA	NA	TRBV7-2	CASSDSISSYEQYF	TGTGCCAGCAGCGATTCCATTAGCTCCTACGAGCAGTACTTC
12	TRBJ1-4	NA	NA	TRBV6-2/TRBV6-3	CASSPVDEKLFF	TGTGCCAGCAGCCCTGTCGATGAAAAACTGTTTTTT
17	TRBJ2-1	TRBD2	NA	TRBV3-1/TRBV3-2	CASSQDLAGGGYNEQFF	TGTGCCAGCAGCCAGGACCTAGCGGGAGGAGGGTACAATGAGCAGTTCTTC
15	TRBJ1-2	NA	NA	TRBV4-3	CASSQDQDSYYGYTF	TGCGCCAGCAGCCAAGACCAGGACAGCTACTATGGCTACACCTTC
14	TRBJ1-2	TRBD1	NA	TRBV4-3	CASSPRDRTYGYTF	TGCGCCAGCAGCCCCCGGGACAGGACCTATGGCTACACCTTC
13	TRBJ1-2	NA	NA	TRBV19	CASSPRDTYGYTF	TGTGCCAGTAGTCCCCGGGACACCTATGGCTACACCTTC
15	TRBJ1-5	NA	NA	TRBV19	CASSIGQTGNQPQHF	TGTGCCAGTAGTATTGGACAGACTGGCAATCAGCCCCAGCATTTT
16	TRBJ2-5	TRBD2	NA	TRBV5-1	CASSTGTSGRGETQYF	TGCGCCAGTTCCACCGGGACTAGCGGGAGAGGCGAGACCCAGTACTTC
15	TRBJ2-2	NA	NA	TRBV19	CASTGSAANTGELFF	TGTGCCAGCACAGGGTCGGCCGCGAACACCGGGGAGCTGTTTTTT
14	TRBJ1-1	TRBD1	NA	TRBV5-1	CASMWTGESAEAFF	TGCGCCAGCATGTGGACAGGGGAGTCTGCTGAAGCTTTCTTT
16	TRBJ2-1	NA	NA	TRBV5-1	CASSFEGTSVPREQFF	TGCGCCAGCAGCTTCGAAGGGACTTCAGTCCCCCGTGAGCAGTTCTTC
17	TRBJ1-2	NA	NA	TRBV4-1	CASSQDRGEGVLRGYTF	TGCGCCAGCAGCCAAGATAGAGGGGAGGGGGTTTTGCGCGGCTACACCTTC
17	TRBJ2-2	TRBD1	once	TRBV3-1/TRBV3-2	CASSQDWWTGNTGELFF	TGTGCCAGCAGCCAAGATTGGTGGACAGGGAACACCGGGGAGCTGTTTTTT
12	TRBJ2-2	NA	NA	TRBV10-3	CAIEDSTGELFF	TGTGCCATCGAGGACAGCACCGGGGAGCTGTTTTTT
15	TRBJ2-5	TRBD2	NA	TRBV7-9	CASSLGLAGAETQYF	TGTGCCAGCAGCCTAGGGCTAGCGGGGGCGGAGACCCAGTACTTC
15	TRBJ1-2	NA	NA	TRBV4-1	CASSQEFTVNYGYTF	TGCGCCAGCAGCCAAGAATTCACGGTCAACTATGGCTACACCTTC
14	TRBJ1-5	TRBD1	once	TRBV19	CASRGTGVGQPQHF	TGTGCCAGTAGGGGGACAGGGGTAGGGCAGCCCCAGCATTTT
12	TRBJ1-2	NA	once	TRBV19	CASSITAYGYTF	TGTGCCAGTAGTATTACAGCCTATGGCTACACCTTC
15	TRBJ2-1	TRBD1	once	TRBV11-3	CASSKTGTDNNEQFF	TGTGCCAGCAGCAAAACCGGGACAGACAACAATGAGCAGTTCTTC
13	TRBJ1-1	NA	NA	TRBV7-9	CASSLWGDTEAFF	TGTGCCAGCAGCTTGTGGGGAGACACTGAAGCTTTCTTT
13	TRBJ2-7	NA	NA	TRBV25-1	CASSKFSSYEQYF	TGTGCCAGCAGTAAGTTTAGCTCCTACGAGCAGTACTTC
13	TRBJ1-1	NA	few	TRBV7-2	CASSPVGGAEAFF	TGTGCCAGCAGCCCCGTCGGGGGGGCTGAAGCTTTCTTT
14	TRBJ1-6	TRBD1	NA	TRBV30	CAQQGPQKNSPLHF	TGTGCCCAACAGGGGCCCCAGAAAAATTCACCCCTCCACTTT
19	TRBJ1-6	NA	NA	TRBV5-6	CASSLAVYAGSSYNSPLHF	TGTGCCAGCAGCTTGGCGGTGTATGCTGGGAGCTCCTATAATTCACCCCTCCACTTT
12	TRBJ1-2	NA	NA	TRBV2	CASNGGTYGYTF	TGTGCCAGCAACGGGGGGACTTATGGCTACACCTTC
12	TRBJ1-2	NA	NA	TRBV20-1	CSASLANYGYTF	TGCAGTGCTAGTTTGGCAAACTATGGCTACACCTTC
14	TRBJ2-3	NA	NA	TRBV14	CASSQDLLADTQYF	TGTGCCAGCAGCCAAGATCTCCTAGCAGATACGCAGTATTTT
15	TRBJ1-1	TRBD1	NA	TRBV27	CASSLNTGGYTEAFF	TGTGCCAGCAGTTTAAATACAGGGGGCTACACTGAAGCTTTCTTT
13	TRBJ2-7	NA	NA	TRBV6-5	CASSYTTAYEQYF	TGTGCCAGCAGTTACACGACAGCCTACGAGCAGTACTTC
16	TRBJ1-6	NA	NA	TRBV18	CASSLGVAPGSSPLHF	TGTGCCAGCTCACTCGGGGTAGCTCCTGGGAGTTCACCCCTCCACTTT
14	TRBJ2-3	NA	NA	TRBV13	CASSPYHETDTQYF	TGTGCCAGCAGCCCATATCATGAGACAGATACGCAGTATTTT
14	TRBJ2-7	NA	NA	TRBV27	CASTPTGNSYEQYF	TGTGCCAGCACCCCCACAGGGAACTCCTACGAGCAGTACTTC
16	TRBJ2-1	TRBD2	NA	TRBV7-9	CASSPPGTSGTNEQFF	TGTGCCAGCAGCCCACCCGGGACTAGCGGGACCAATGAGCAGTTCTTC